In its sample, the clone carrying this TCR beta chain was seen a few times. Measured with immunoSEQ multiplex PCR; TCRdb has only the in-frame clones, and not every one. The sample lists tens of thousands of clones; about 88% were seen once. Germline CDR1 reads MNHEY; CDR2 reads SVGAGI. V was trimmed by 2 bases and J by 0 bases, leaving 8 bases between them. The CDR3 sequence is 15 residues long. The sample comes from a study of control samples from healthy donors and cancer patients. The chain employs TRBV6-5 and TRBJ2-1; tentative D call: TRBD2 (5 bases). Sequenced: blood. The source of this sequence is a woman between 45 and 65 years old in good health. Here the CDR3 reads CASSYGLDSYNEQFF. In DNA, the CDR3 is TGTGCCAGCAGTTACGGACTCGACTCCTACAATGAGCAGTTCTTC.